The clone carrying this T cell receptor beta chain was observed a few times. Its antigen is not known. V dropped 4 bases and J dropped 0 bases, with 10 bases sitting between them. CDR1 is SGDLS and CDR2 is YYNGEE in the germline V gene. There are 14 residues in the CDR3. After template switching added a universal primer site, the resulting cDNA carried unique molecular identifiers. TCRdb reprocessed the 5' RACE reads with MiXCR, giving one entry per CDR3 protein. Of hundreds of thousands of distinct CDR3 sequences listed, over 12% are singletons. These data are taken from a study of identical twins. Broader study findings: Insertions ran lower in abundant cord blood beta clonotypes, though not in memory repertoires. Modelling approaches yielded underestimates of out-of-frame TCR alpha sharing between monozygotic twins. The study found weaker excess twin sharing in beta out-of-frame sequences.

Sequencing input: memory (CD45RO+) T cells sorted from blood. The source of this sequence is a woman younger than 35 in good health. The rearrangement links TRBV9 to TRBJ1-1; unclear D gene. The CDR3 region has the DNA TGTGCCAGCAGCCCCCTCAGTTTGAACACTGAAGCTTTCTTT. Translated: CASSPLSLNTEAFF.